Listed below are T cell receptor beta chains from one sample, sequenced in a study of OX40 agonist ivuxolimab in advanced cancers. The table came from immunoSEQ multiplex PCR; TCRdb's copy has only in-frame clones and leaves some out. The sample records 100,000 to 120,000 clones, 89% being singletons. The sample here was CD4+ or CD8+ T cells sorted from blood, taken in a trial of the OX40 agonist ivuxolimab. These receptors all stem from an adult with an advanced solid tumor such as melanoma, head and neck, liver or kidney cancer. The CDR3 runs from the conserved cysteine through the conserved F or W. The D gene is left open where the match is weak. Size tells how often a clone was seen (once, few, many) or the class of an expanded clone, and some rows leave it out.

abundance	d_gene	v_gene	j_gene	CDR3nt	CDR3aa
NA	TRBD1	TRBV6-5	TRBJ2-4	TGTGCCAGCAGCCCCCCCGGGACAGGGGGCAACATTCAGTACTTC	CASSPPGTGGNIQYF
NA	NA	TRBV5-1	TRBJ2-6	TGCGCCAGCAGCATGGATGTCTCTCCCTCTGGGGCCAACGTCCTGACTTTC	CASSMDVSPSGANVLTF
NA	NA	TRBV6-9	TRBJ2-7	TGTGCCAGCAGTCCTTTGAGGGGTGACGAGCAGTACTTC	CASSPLRGDEQYF
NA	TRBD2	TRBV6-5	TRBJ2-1	TGTGCCAGCAAGACGGGAGGGTGGGGTGAGCAGTTCTTC	CASKTGGWGEQFF
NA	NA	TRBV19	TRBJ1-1	TGTGCCAGTCTTTCCTTGAACACTGAAGCTTTCTTT	CASLSLNTEAFF
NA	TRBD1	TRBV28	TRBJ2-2	TGTGCCAGCAGCTGGGACAGGGACACCGGGGAGCTGTTTTTT	CASSWDRDTGELFF
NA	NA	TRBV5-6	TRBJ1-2	TGTGCCAGCAGCTTGGTCGGGACTGGGAACTATGGCTACACCTTC	CASSLVGTGNYGYTF
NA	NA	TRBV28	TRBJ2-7	TGTGCCAGCAGTCTGGCGTCCGAGGCCCCCGAGCAGTACTTC	CASSLASEAPEQYF
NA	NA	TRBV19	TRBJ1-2	TGTGCCAGTAGCCCTCGGGCCTCTGCGGACTATGGCTACACCTTC	CASSPRASADYGYTF
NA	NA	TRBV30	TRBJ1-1	TGTGCCTGGAGTGTCGTGAGGGGCACTGAAGCTTTCTTT	CAWSVVRGTEAFF
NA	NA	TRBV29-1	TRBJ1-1	TGCAGCGTTGAAGAAGAGGGAACTGAAGCTTTCTTT	CSVEEEGTEAFF
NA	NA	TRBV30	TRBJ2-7	TGTGCCTGGAGCGGGAGTGGAGCCTCGTACTCCCCCGAGCAGTACTTC	CAWSGSGASYSPEQYF
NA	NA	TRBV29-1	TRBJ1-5	TGCAGCGCTAAAAAAGATAGCAATCAGCCCCAGCATTTT	CSAKKDSNQPQHF
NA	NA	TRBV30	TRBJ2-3	TGTGCCTGGAGTTCTAATAGCGGCACAGATACGCAGTATTTT	CAWSSNSGTDTQYF
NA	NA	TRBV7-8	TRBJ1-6	TGTGCCAGCAGCTTAGCGCAGATCGGTATTTCACCCCTCCACTTT	CASSLAQIGISPLHF
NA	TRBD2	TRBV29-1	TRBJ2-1	TGCAGCGGGAGGACTAGCGCGGCCGATGAGCAGTTCTTC	CSGRTSAADEQFF
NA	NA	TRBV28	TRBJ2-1	TGTGCCAGCAGTCCAACATACTTGGACAATGAGCAGTTCTTC	CASSPTYLDNEQFF
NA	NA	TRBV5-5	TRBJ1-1	TGTGCCAGCAGCTCCCACCCTAGGGGAGAGAGCACTGAAGCTTTCTTT	CASSSHPRGESTEAFF
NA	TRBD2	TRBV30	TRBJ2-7	TGTGCCTGGAGGGTTGGACTAGGGCGGGGAGCCTACGAGCAGTACTTC	CAWRVGLGRGAYEQYF
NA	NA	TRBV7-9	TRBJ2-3	TGTGCCAGCAGCTTAGGGTGGACGACAGATACGCAGTATTTT	CASSLGWTTDTQYF
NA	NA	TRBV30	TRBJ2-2	TGTGCCTGGACCCGGCTAGCAAGCACCGGGGAGCTGTTTTTT	CAWTRLASTGELFF
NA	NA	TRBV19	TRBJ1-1	TGTGCCAGTACCCCCCGACGGGACACTGAAGCTTTCTTT	CASTPRRDTEAFF
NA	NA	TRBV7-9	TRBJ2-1	TGTGCCAGCAGCTCTCCTCCAGGCAGGACTGTGAATGAGCAGTTCTTC	CASSSPPGRTVNEQFF
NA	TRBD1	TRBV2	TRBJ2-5	TGTGCCGGGGGACAGGGTGGAGAGACCCAGTACTTC	CAGGQGGETQYF
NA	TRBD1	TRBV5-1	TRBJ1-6	TGCGCCAGCAGCTTGGTCGCAGGGGACAGTCGGAATTCACCCCTCCACTTT	CASSLVAGDSRNSPLHF
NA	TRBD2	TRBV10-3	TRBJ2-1	TGTGCCATCCGGAGCAATAGCGGGAATAGCAATGAGCAGTTCTTC	CAIRSNSGNSNEQFF
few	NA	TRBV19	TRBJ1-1	TGTGCCAGTAGTACCCTCCAAACAGGTAACACTGAAGCTTTCTTT	CASSTLQTGNTEAFF
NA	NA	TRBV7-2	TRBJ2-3	TGTGCCAGCAGCTGGGGTTACACAGATACGCAGTATTTT	CASSWGYTDTQYF